Listed below are T cell receptor beta chains from one sample, sequenced in a study of blood T cell repertoires in COVID-19. Here immunoSEQ multiplex PCR was the method, and the copy in TCRdb shows in-frame clones only, minus some. The sample lists roughly 180,000 clones, around 81% occurring once. Input material: peripheral blood. These receptors were collected from a woman in her 40s with COVID-19, enrolled during active disease. Each CDR3 is given with its conserved first and last residue. Each record gives: V gene, clone size, D gene, J gene, CDR3 protein, CDR3 DNA. D genes are given only for firm matches. Part of the rows lack a size; the others show once, few, many or a class for expanded clones.

TRBV3-1/TRBV3-2	-	-	TRBJ2-5	CASSQVFSEETQYF	TGTGCCAGCAGCCAAGTTTTTTCCGAAGAGACCCAGTACTTC
TRBV19	-	TRBD1	TRBJ1-5	CASSITGTAQPQHF	TGTGCCAGTAGTATCACCGGGACAGCCCAGCCCCAGCATTTT
TRBV28	-	TRBD2	TRBJ2-1	CASSFLGLVGNEQFF	TGTGCCAGCAGTTTCCTCGGACTAGTAGGCAATGAGCAGTTCTTC
TRBV30	-	-	TRBJ1-5	CAWSLGVFSNQPQHF	TGTGCCTGGAGTCTCGGTGTATTTAGCAATCAGCCCCAGCATTTT
TRBV24-1	-	-	TRBJ2-5	CATSDPPRGRPETQYF	TGTGCCACCAGTGACCCCCCGCGGGGGCGCCCAGAGACCCAGTACTTC
TRBV2	-	TRBD1	TRBJ2-7	CASRAWDRAPF	TGTGCCAGCAGGGCATGGGACAGAGCGCCCTTC
TRBV30	-	TRBD1	TRBJ1-3	CAWSAWGTGATSGNTIYF	TGTGCCTGGAGTGCCTGGGGGACAGGGGCAACCTCTGGAAACACCATATATTTT
TRBV6-5	-	-	TRBJ1-1	CASSYPAGNEAFF	TGTGCCAGCAGTTACCCCGCAGGGAATGAAGCTTTCTTT
TRBV18	-	-	TRBJ1-1	CASSPTVMNTEAFF	TGTGCCAGCTCACCGACAGTCATGAACACTGAAGCTTTCTTT
TRBV4-1	once	TRBD2	TRBJ2-5	CASSRTPQAGDQETQYF	TGCGCCAGCAGCCGAACTCCCCAGGCGGGGGACCAAGAGACCCAGTACTTC
TRBV7-2	-	TRBD2	TRBJ2-5	CASSLGSGGETQYF	TGTGCCAGCAGCTTAGGTTCGGGGGGGGAGACCCAGTACTTC
TRBV7-7	-	TRBD2	TRBJ2-5	CASSLGTTQETQYF	TGTGCTAGCAGCCTGGGGACTACCCAAGAGACCCAGTACTTC
TRBV7-3	-	-	TRBJ2-2	CASSLVPTLNGGELFF	TGTGCCAGCAGCTTAGTACCAACCCTAAACGGCGGGGAGCTGTTTTTT
TRBV19	-	-	TRBJ2-2	CASRMGGASGELFF	TGTGCCAGTAGGATGGGGGGAGCGTCCGGGGAGCTGTTTTTT
TRBV19	many	-	TRBJ2-1	CASSRGEGEQFF	TGTGCCAGTAGTAGAGGAGAGGGTGAGCAGTTCTTC
TRBV1	-	-	TRBJ1-3	CTSSQEGAGYPGNTIYF	TGCACCAGCAGTCAAGAAGGAGCGGGGTACCCTGGAAACACCATATATTTT
TRBV4-1	-	-	TRBJ1-2	CASSQVVSAGNGYTF	TGCGCCAGCAGCCAAGTGGTCAGCGCCGGAAATGGCTACACCTTC
TRBV20-1	-	-	TRBJ1-3	CSASQGPQGYSGNTIYF	TGCAGTGCTAGTCAGGGCCCCCAGGGCTACTCTGGAAACACCATATATTTT
TRBV6-5	-	-	TRBJ2-1	CASSYSLSGVYNEQFF	TGTGCCAGCAGTTACTCGCTCTCAGGGGTCTACAATGAGCAGTTCTTC
TRBV19	-	TRBD2	TRBJ2-7	CASSATSGRAHEQYF	TGTGCCAGTAGTGCGACTAGCGGGAGGGCTCATGAGCAGTACTTC
TRBV2	-	-	TRBJ1-5	CASTRDFGNQPQHF	TGTGCCAGCACCAGGGACTTCGGCAATCAGCCCCAGCATTTT
TRBV4-2	-	-	TRBJ2-1	CASSQELGGGGGARNEQFF	TGTGCCAGCAGCCAAGAATTGGGCGGTGGGGGGGGCGCGAGGAATGAGCAGTTCTTC
TRBV4-1	-	-	TRBJ2-3	CASSLAPGDTQYF	TGCGCCAGCAGCCTAGCCCCGGGGGATACGCAGTATTTT
TRBV12-3/TRBV12-4	once	-	TRBJ2-3	CASSFSGTDTQYF	TGTGCCAGCAGTTTCTCAGGGACAGATACGCAGTATTTT
TRBV19	-	-	TRBJ1-2	CASWSPGGGYTF	TGTGCCAGTTGGTCCCCGGGGGGTGGCTACACCTTC
TRBV19	-	TRBD2	TRBJ2-1	CASSIGAGGPNEQFF	TGTGCCAGTAGTATTGGAGCGGGAGGGCCCAATGAGCAGTTCTTC
TRBV19	-	TRBD2	TRBJ2-1	CASSIPEGAGGNNEQFF	TGTGCCAGTAGTATCCCCGAAGGGGCGGGGGGGAACAATGAGCAGTTCTTC
TRBV7-3	-	-	TRBJ2-1	CASSLKPQWQNEQFF	TGTGCCAGCAGCTTAAAACCCCAGTGGCAGAATGAGCAGTTCTTC
TRBV5-4	-	-	TRBJ1-5	CASSLAGQPQHF	TGTGCCAGCAGCTTGGCCGGTCAGCCCCAGCATTTT
TRBV19	-	TRBD1	TRBJ1-1	CASRGQGAALTEAFF	TGTGCCAGTAGGGGACAGGGGGCCGCCCTCACTGAAGCTTTCTTT
TRBV6-5	-	TRBD2	TRBJ2-1	CASLQGASGNNEQFF	TGTGCCAGCTTACAAGGGGCTAGCGGAAACAATGAGCAGTTCTTC
TRBV18	-	TRBD1	TRBJ1-4	CASSPGQGEKLFF	TGTGCCAGCTCACCGGGACAGGGCGAAAAACTGTTTTTT
TRBV15	-	-	TRBJ1-1	CATSRDQGFNTEAFF	TGTGCCACCAGCAGAGATCAGGGTTTCAACACTGAAGCTTTCTTT
TRBV15	-	TRBD1	TRBJ1-4	CASRTGGSEKLFF	TGTGCCAGTCGGACAGGGGGTAGTGAAAAACTGTTTTTT
TRBV28	few	TRBD2	TRBJ2-4	CASSLTLAVGLAADIQYF	TGTGCCAGCAGTTTAACTTTAGCTGTCGGACTAGCGGCGGACATTCAGTACTTC
TRBV11-2	-	-	TRBJ1-5	CASSLGRTASQPQHF	TGTGCCAGCAGCTTAGGTCGGACAGCCAGTCAGCCCCAGCATTTT
TRBV4-2	-	-	TRBJ1-6	CASSSRGALHF	TGTGCCAGCAGCTCCCGCGGGGCCCTCCACTTT
TRBV11-2	-	-	TRBJ1-1	CASSLRQNTEAFF	TGTGCCAGCAGCCTGAGGCAGAACACTGAAGCTTTCTTT
TRBV10-2	-	-	TRBJ2-2	CASSELKRGSTGELFF	TGCGCCAGCAGTGAGTTAAAGAGAGGGTCCACCGGGGAGCTGTTTTTT
TRBV19	few	-	TRBJ1-4	CASNQGFSFEKLFF	TGTGCCAGTAACCAGGGTTTCTCATTCGAAAAACTGTTTTTT
TRBV2	many	-	TRBJ1-1	CASSLLPPFGGGTEAFF	TGTGCCAGCAGTCTTTTGCCACCCTTCGGGGGGGGCACTGAAGCTTTCTTT
TRBV7-2	few	TRBD1	TRBJ1-2	CASRKQGANYGYTF	TGTGCCAGCAGAAAACAGGGGGCGAACTATGGCTACACCTTC
TRBV10-3	-	-	TRBJ1-1	CAISESARLNTEAFF	TGTGCCATCAGTGAGTCGGCGAGGTTGAACACTGAAGCTTTCTTT
TRBV23-1	few	TRBD1	TRBJ1-3	CASSHLPGTASSGNTIYF	TGCGCCAGCAGTCATCTCCCCGGGACAGCCTCCTCTGGAAACACCATATATTTT